This T cell receptor beta chain was recovered during a study of T cell repertoires in cytomegalovirus infection. Notes on the study in general: HLA-C-restricted CMV clonotypes gave the most frequent clonotype in two of eight donors.

Looked up from germline, CDR1 is SEHNR and CDR2 is FQNEAQ (reference sequence). The CDR3 length is 17 residues. Trimming removed 1 base from V and 4 bases from J; junction bases left unmatched: 8. This clonotype was counted a few times. The target antigen is unknown. MiXCR, applied by TCRdb to the reads, yields one record per CDR3 protein. The table shows approximately 910,000 distinct CDR3 sequences, with roughly 30% occurring only once. The chain combines TRBV7-9 with TRBJ2-1; 9 bases line up with TRBD2. The sample was cultured CD8+ T cells from PBMCs, taken from culture after CMV antigen stimulation. This sequence was found in a human donor in good health (CMV status not recorded). Some clones in this sample may be carry-over from other donors' samples. CDR3 sequence: CASSLGLAGETYNEQFF. CDR3 bases: TGTGCCAGCAGCTTAGGGTTAGCGGGGGAGACTTACAATGAGCAGTTCTTC. The whole variable domain, remainder taken from reference TRBV7-9 and TRBJ2-1, is DTGVSQNPRHKITKRGQNVTFRCDPISEHNRLYWYRQTLGQGPEFLTYFQNEAQLEKSRLLSDRFSAERPKGSFSTLEIQRTEQGDSAMYLCASSLGLAGETYNEQFFGPGTRLTVL.